These T cell receptor beta chains were read from a single sample in a study of blood T cells in healthy people across ages. From the 5' RACE reads, TCRdb called clonotypes with MiXCR, one entry per CDR3 protein. The data show some 700,000 distinct CDR3 sequences, around a fifth seen once. The sequenced material came from blood. All receptors come from a man aged 65 to 85 in good health. The CDR3 runs from the conserved cysteine through the conserved F or W. The order of the fields is D gene, J gene, V gene, CDR3 length, clone size, CDR3 protein. A D gene is named only where the DNA matches it firmly. A row's size may be missing; if present it is once, few, many or a size class.

>TRBD2|TRBJ2-5|TRBV28|15|-
CASSFERGIQETQYF
>-|TRBJ1-1|TRBV12-3/TRBV12-4|13|-
CASVPDPRAEAFF
>-|TRBJ2-3|TRBV9|14|few
CASTQDPFQDTQYF
>-|TRBJ2-7|TRBV12-3/TRBV12-4|15|-
CASSYGGAGAYEQYF
>-|-|TRBV10-3|16|-
CAISSGGGETGYEQYF
>-|TRBJ2-1|TRBV5-1|16|few
CASSSKGGANRNEQFF
>TRBD1|TRBJ1-1|TRBV7-9|15|many
CASSGAGTGITEAFF
>-|TRBJ2-5|TRBV12-3/TRBV12-4|16|few
CASSLASAQRQETQYF
>TRBD1|TRBJ1-2|TRBV29-1|14|-
CSVEEWTGDYGYTF
>-|TRBJ2-5|TRBV5-1|16|few
CASSYQMARVQETQYF
>-|TRBJ1-3|TRBV29-1|12|-
CSVGPSGNTIYF
>TRBD1|TRBJ2-5|TRBV3-1|16|-
CASSALPGQGDETQYF
>-|TRBJ1-5|TRBV10-3|13|-
CAIARGAGQPQHF
>TRBD1|TRBJ2-7|TRBV9|15|-
CASSPQRGQGYEQYF
>-|TRBJ2-2|TRBV5-5|16|-
CASSFGPVLNTGELFF
>TRBD1|TRBJ1-5|TRBV20-1|16|-
CSAREVPGQGEQPQHF
>TRBD2|TRBJ2-3|TRBV6-1|18|-
CASSDSAGGPSSTDTQYF
>-|TRBJ1-1|TRBV5-1|17|-
CASSLEGLGGTNTEAFF
>-|TRBJ2-2|TRBV29-1|13|-
CSVEHSNTGELFF
>-|TRBJ2-5|TRBV7-7|14|once
CASSLADSKGTQYF
>TRBD1|TRBJ2-7|TRBV20-1|16|-
CSARPRWTGISYEQYF
>-|TRBJ2-1|TRBV10-3|13|many
CAIRASGEDEQFF
>-|TRBJ1-4|TRBV19|14|few
CASTRGASGEKLFF
>TRBD2|-|TRBV6-5|17|few
CASSYSLAGGPYNEQFF
>-|TRBJ2-7|TRBV20-1|13|few
CSATSYTSYEQYF
>-|TRBJ1-5|TRBV20-1|14|few
CSARNPGSNQPQHF
>-|TRBJ1-2|TRBV21-1|17|-
CASSKRPQARANYGYTF
>TRBD1|TRBJ2-5|TRBV5-1|14|few
CASSSLGTEETQYF
>-|TRBJ2-2|TRBV12-3/TRBV12-4|12|-
CASSLGYGELFF
>-|TRBJ1-1|TRBV28|14|-
CASGRGGLNTEAFF
>-|TRBJ1-2|TRBV15|12|-
CATSPGTDGYTF
>-|TRBJ2-6|TRBV21-1|15|-
CASKRGIFGANVLTF
>TRBD1|TRBJ2-7|TRBV20-1|14|once
CSARDGGQRYEQYF
>-|TRBJ2-3|TRBV6-5|13|few
CAVRPAGTDTQYF
>TRBD2|-|TRBV6-6|16|-
CASRRAGGLGINEQFF
>-|TRBJ2-5|TRBV3-1|16|-
CASSLPREVHQETQYF
>-|TRBJ2-3|TRBV19|17|-
CASSIVLRKRLSDTQYF
>-|TRBJ2-1|TRBV28|14|-
CASSPPGPVNEQFF
>TRBD1|TRBJ2-3|TRBV5-6|12|-
CASSNTGGTQYF
>-|TRBJ2-5|TRBV12-3/TRBV12-4|13|few
CASRGRDQETQYF
>TRBD1|TRBJ1-2|TRBV20-1|12|few
CSARWDRGIGTF
>-|TRBJ2-4|TRBV21-1|20|few
CASSKESKLAGGQSKNIQYF
>TRBD1|TRBJ1-1|TRBV18|14|-
CASSWDRGDTEAFF
>-|TRBJ2-2|TRBV12-3/TRBV12-4|14|few
CASSWGSIRRELFF
>TRBD2|TRBJ2-3|TRBV2|18|-
CASTPRETPSGPADTQYF
>-|TRBJ2-5|TRBV6-6|14|-
CASSYGGRQETQYF